These 2 T cell receptor beta chains were all obtained from the same sample, sequenced in a study of T cell responses to AZD1222 COVID-19 vaccine. The data were produced by immunoSEQ multiplex PCR, yet TCRdb's version contains in-frame clones alone and is incomplete. This sample has some 150,000 clones; over 70% occur once, and the top ten carry roughly a tenth. The material sequenced was peripheral blood, taken 28 days after the second AZD1222 dose. These receptors were collected from an adult who received the AZD1222 COVID-19 vaccine.

The V call is TRBV30, the J call TRBJ2-7, with TRBD1 matching 9 bases. Germline CDR1 and CDR2: GTSNPN and SVGIG (reference sequence). Germline trimming cut 3 bases from V and 0 bases from J; bases unmatched to any gene: 6. CDR3 length equals 15 residues. DNA of the CDR3: TGTGCCTGGAGCCTCCTGACAGGGGGCTCCTACGAGCAGTACTTC. Protein sequence: CAWSLLTGGSYEQYF. The full variable domain, rest sourced from reference TRBV30 and TRBJ2-7, is SQTIHQWPATLVQPVGSPLSLECTVEGTSNPNLYWYRQAAGRGLQLLFYSVGIGQISSEVPQNLSASRPQDRQFILSSKKLLLSDSGFYLCAWSLLTGGSYEQYFGPGTRLTVT.

The chain recombines TRBV6-1 with TRBJ2-7, with 8 bases lining up with TRBD1. The CDR3 runs to 19 residues. The junction had 17 bases not matched to a gene; V was cut back by 1 base and J by 3 bases. The germline V gene encodes CDR1 MNHNS and CDR2 SASEGT. The CDR3 region is CASSEGWGARGDRSYEQYF. The CDR3 bases are TGTGCCAGCAGTGAAGGATGGGGCGCGAGGGGGGACAGGAGCTACGAGCAGTACTTC.